One and the same sample provided the 24 T cell receptor beta chains below, sequenced in a study of T cell repertoires in aging, cancer and after chemotherapy. Amplification of TCR beta used genomic DNA extracted from peripheral blood. TRB rearrangements spanning V, D and J were amplified using mixed TRB-A/B primers. TCRdb fed the multiplex PCR reads into MiXCR, producing one record per CDR3 protein. The sample has over 3,500 distinct CDR3 sequences; 28% are singletons. The specimen sequenced was blood. The receptors were gathered from a human donor with a solid tumor.

Judged by abundance, this clonotype is large. The rearrangement joins TRBV29-1 to TRBJ1-4; TRBD1 agrees at 9 bases. The V gene's germline CDR1 is SQVTM and CDR2 ANQGSEA. The CDR3 has 13 residues. With V trimmed by 7 bases and J by 8 bases, 8 bases remained unmatched. The CDR3 nucleotides read TGCAGCGCCGCACAGGGGGCTGGCGAAAAACTGTTTTTT. Its protein product is CSAAQGAGEKLFF. Full variable domain (remainder filled in from reference TRBV29-1 and TRBJ1-4): SAVISQKPSRDICQRGTSLTIQCQVDSQVTMMFWYRQQPGQSLTLIATANQGSEATYESGFVIDKFPISRPNLTFSTLTVSNMSPEDSSIYLCSAAQGAGEKLFFGSGTQLSVL.

This clonotype was counted a few times. The gene calls are TRBV6-5 and TRBJ2-2; D might be TRBD2 (6 bases). The germline V and J ends were trimmed by 6 bases and 7 bases, with 21 bases remaining between them. Germline V lookup: CDR1 MNHEY, CDR2 SVGAGI. This CDR3 has 16 residues. The CDR3 protein is CASSWEVSGGSGELFF. CDR3 DNA sequence: TGTGCCAGCAGCTGGGAAGTTAGCGGTGGGAGCGGGGAGCTGTTTTTT.

The table lists this clonotype with a few counts. V gene TRBV18 combines with J gene TRBJ2-2; D gene ambiguous. This CDR3 is 15 amino acids long. V shed 3 bases and J shed 6 bases, with 14 bases lying between them. Germline lookup yields CDR1 KGHSH and CDR2 LQKENI. As DNA, the CDR3 is TGTGCCAGCTCACCTACCGGGCCAGAGGCCGGGGAGCTGTTTTTT. As protein: CASSPTGPEAGELFF.

The chain couples TRBV5-6 to TRBJ2-4; D is unclear. Germline CDR1 is SGHDT and CDR2 is YYEEEE. V was clipped by 4 bases and J by 0 bases, with 8 bases between them. The CDR3 has 14 amino acids. The CDR3: CASSPPGAKNIQYF. The CDR3 DNA is TGTGCCAGCAGCCCCCCCGGAGCCAAAAACATTCAGTACTTC. The variable domain in full, completed from reference TRBV5-6 and TRBJ2-4, reads DAGVTQSPTHLIKTRGQQVTLRCSPKSGHDTVSWYQQALGQGPQFIFQYYEEEERQRGNFPDRFSGHQFPNYSSELNVNALLLGDSALYLCASSPPGAKNIQYFGAGTRLSVL.

The genes are TRBV5-1 and TRBJ1-6; a possible D gene is TRBD1 (5 bases). CDR1 is SGHRS, CDR2 YFSETQ, per germline. V lost 4 bases, J lost 2 bases, and 16 bases lay in between. The CDR3 runs to 17 residues. CDR3 in amino acids: CASSPDGGVAYNSPLHF. The CDR3 nucleotides read TGCGCCAGCAGCCCTGACGGGGGGGTGGCCTATAATTCACCCCTCCACTTT.

V and J are TRBV20-1 and TRBJ2-5; 11 positions match TRBD2. V was clipped by 4 bases and J by 4 bases; unmatched bases: 8. The germline V gene has CDR1 DFQATT and CDR2 SNEGSKA (reference sequence). The CDR3 spans 15 residues. The CDR3 bases are TGCAGTGCTAAACCCATAGCGGGGGGGCGAGAGACCCAGTACTTC. It encodes CSAKPIAGGRETQYF.

Of note for this clonotype: This clone may be a read error of a much larger clone one base away. V is TRBV19 and J is TRBJ2-7, with D maybe TRBD2 (6 bases). There are 15 residues in the CDR3. Germline V gives CDR1 LNHDA, CDR2 SQIVND (reference sequence). The CDR3, as DNA: TGTGCCTGTAGTCCCTCCGGGACTCCGCCCTACGAGCAGTACTTC. This encodes CACSPSGTPPYEQYF.

The sample holds a few counts of this clonotype. The gene calls are TRBV5-5 and TRBJ1-6; D not certain. Germline loops: CDR1 SGHKS, CDR2 YYEKEE (reference sequence). V lost 2 bases, J lost 0 bases, and 9 bases lay in between. The CDR3 spans 16 residues. This CDR3 reads CASSFQASSYNSPLHF. DNA for the CDR3: TGTGCCAGCAGCTTTCAGGCAAGCTCCTATAATTCACCCCTCCACTTT.

This clonotype was seen only once. The chain employs TRBV19 and TRBJ2-2, with D perhaps matching TRBD1 or TRBD2 (5 bases each). In germline, CDR1 is LNHDA, CDR2 SQIVND (reference sequence). CDR3 size: 14 residues. V shed 3 bases and J shed 7 bases, with 12 bases lying between them. The CDR3 nucleotides read TGTGCCAGTAGTATCCCCGGGGCTGGCGGGGAGCTGTTTTTT. Translated, it gives CASSIPGAGGELFF. Full variable domain (outside the CDR3, taken from reference TRBV19 and TRBJ2-2): DGGITQSPKYLFRKEGQNVTLSCEQNLNHDAMYWYRQDPGQGLRLIYYSQIVNDFQKGDIAEGYSVSREKKESFPLTVTSAQKNPTAFYLCASSIPGAGGELFFGEGSRLTVL.

The chain carries TRBV19 and TRBJ2-3; perhaps TRBD1 as D (6 bases). The ends were cut back, 5 bases at V and 3 bases at J, with 15 bases in the middle. Germline V gene data show CDR1 as LNHDA and CDR2 as SQIVND (reference sequence). The CDR3 covers 15 residues. The CDR3 DNA reads as TGTGCCAGTAGTCCCTGCCAGGGGCAGACAGATACGCAGTATTTT. This sequence encodes CASSPCQGQTDTQYF.

Relative to its sample, this clonotype is large. CDR3 amino acids: CSVELGTVSYEQYF. The CDR3, as DNA: TGCAGCGTTGAATTGGGGACGGTTTCCTACGAGCAGTACTTC. The chain links TRBV29-1 to TRBJ2-7; D may correspond to TRBD1 or TRBD2 (5 bases each). Trimming stripped 2 bases from V and 1 base from J, with 12 bases between. Germline V gene lookup returns CDR1 SQVTM and CDR2 ANQGSEA. The CDR3 extends over 14 amino acids.

This clonotype was counted only a few times. The chain combines TRBV7-6 with TRBJ2-2; 14 nucleotides align to TRBD2. V shed 5 bases, J shed 6 bases, and the junction held 8 bases outside the gene matches. CDR3 length: 17 amino acids. Germline CDR1 reads SGHVS; CDR2 reads FNYEAQ. The CDR3 spells CASSPGTSGGWPGELFF. CDR3 sequence (DNA): TGTGCCAGCAGCCCCGGGACTAGCGGGGGATGGCCCGGGGAGCTGTTTTTT.

This clonotype was detected only a few times. The V call is TRBV6-1, the J call TRBJ1-4, with TRBD1 matching over 8 bases. V shed 6 bases and J 6 bases; nucleotides not matched to a gene: 12. This CDR3 has 16 residues. Looked up from germline, CDR1 is MNHNS and CDR2 is SASEGT. The CDR3 DNA reads TGTGCCAGCAGAGTTCCAGGGGGCGCTGGTGATGAAAAACTGTTTTTT. Amino acid sequence: CASRVPGGAGDEKLFF.

V is TRBV29-1 and J is TRBJ1-2, with 8 bases that match TRBD1. With 0 bases clipped from V and 4 bases from J, the junction kept 4 bases outside the gene matches. This CDR3 spans 14 amino acids. Germline CDR1 SQVTM, CDR2 ANQGSEA. CDR3 loop: CSVEDQGAGYGYTF. The CDR3 coding sequence is TGCAGCGTTGAAGACCAGGGGGCGGGCTATGGCTACACCTTC.

The chain carries TRBV7-2 and TRBJ2-2; D perhaps matches TRBD2 (7 bases). V lost 7 bases and J lost 6, with 15 bases in between. This CDR3 is built from 14 residues. The germline V gene encodes CDR1 SGHTA and CDR2 FQGNSA. CDR3 sequence: CASKGGGRAGELFF. The CDR3 DNA reads TGTGCCAGCAAGGGAGGGGGGAGGGCCGGGGAGCTGTTTTTT.

This clonotype is deemed medium-sized. The chain is built from TRBV19 and TRBJ1-4; TRBD1 agrees at 10 bases. The germline CDR1 and CDR2 sequences are LNHDA and SQIVND (reference sequence). With V trimmed by 6 bases and J by 6 bases, 4 bases remained unmatched. This CDR3 spans 14 amino acids. CDR3 loop: CASSGTGVDEKLFF. The CDR3 DNA is TGTGCCAGTAGCGGGACAGGGGTGGATGAAAAACTGTTTTTT.

This clonotype is labeled medium-sized (0.01 to 0.1%). This sequence joins TRBV13 and TRBJ2-7, with TRBD1 matching over 8 bases. The trim removed 7 bases at V and 1 base at J, leaving 6 bases unmatched. Germline CDR1 PRHDT, CDR2 FYEKMQ (reference sequence). The CDR3 is 14 amino acids. CDR3 region: CASKPDRESYEQYF. CDR3 in DNA: TGTGCCAGCAAGCCGGACAGGGAGTCCTACGAGCAGTACTTC.

By its share, this clonotype is medium-sized. The chain has TRBV12-3 or TRBV12-4 and TRBJ2-3; 8 bases match TRBD1. The CDR3 length is 13 residues. The junction had 6 bases not matched to a gene; V was cut back by 5 bases and J by 8 bases. CDR3 DNA: TGTGCCAGCAGTCCGCCAGGGGGCCCTACGCAGTATTTT. It encodes CASSPPGGPTQYF.

In this sample, this clonotype turned up a few times. The J gene is TRBJ2-5, the V gene TRBV27; no clear D gene. V was pared by 7 bases and J by 2 bases, with 8 bases between. The CDR3 is made up of 12 amino acids. Looked up from germline, CDR1 is MNHEY and CDR2 is SMNVEV (reference sequence). The CDR3 spells CASKTDQETQYF. The CDR3 nucleotides read TGTGCCAGCAAAACAGATCAAGAGACCCAGTACTTC.

This clonotype was picked up a small number of times. The V gene is TRBV6-5, the J gene TRBJ1-5; D perhaps matches TRBD1 (6 bases). Germline CDR1 is MNHEY and CDR2 is SVGAGI. The CDR3 is made up of 14 amino acids. V was trimmed by 6 bases and J by 6 bases, leaving 15 bases between them. The CDR3 nucleotides read TGTGCCAGCAGGGCCGGACAGTTCGTTCAGCCCCAGCATTTT. This encodes CASRAGQFVQPQHF.

As concerns this clonotype: Since a much larger clone is just one base distant, this may be a read error. Given the absence of the conserved phenylalanine or tryptophan at the CDR3 end, a read error is likely. V and J are TRBV6-5 and TRBJ2-1; no definite D call. Deletions cut 5 bases from V and 5 bases from J, with 13 bases between. Germline V gives CDR1 MNHEY, CDR2 SVGAGI. This CDR3 contains 14 residues. The CDR3 loop reads CASSRIGLHNEQFL. The DNA for the CDR3 is TGTGCCAGCAGTAGGATCGGATTACACAATGAGCAGTTCTTG.

The CDR3 bases are TGTGCCAGCAGCTTAGTTAAAGCGGTACAGGAAGAGACCCAGTACTTC. It is translated as CASSLVKAVQEETQYF. This rearrangement joins TRBV7-2 to TRBJ2-5; D might be TRBD1 or TRBD2, each matching 5 bases. The V end was cut by 1 base, the J end by 3 bases, with 15 bases between. The CDR3 spans 16 residues. Germline assignment: CDR1 SGHTA and CDR2 FQGNSA.

By frequency in the sample, this clonotype is medium-sized (0.01 to 0.1%). CDR3 sequence reads: CASRLAGGTYNEQFF. DNA for the CDR3: TGTGCCAGCAGACTAGCGGGGGGAACCTACAATGAGCAGTTCTTC. The J gene is TRBJ2-1, the V gene TRBV6-5, with 12 bases lining up with TRBD2. Germline-derived CDR1 and CDR2 are MNHEY and SVGAGI. V was clipped by 6 bases and J by 2 bases; unmatched bases: 2. This CDR3 region has 15 residues.

This chain connects TRBV11-2 to TRBJ2-7; D might be TRBD2 (6 bases). Germline values: CDR1 SGHAT, CDR2 FQNNGV. The CDR3 contains 17 residues. V gave up 4 bases and J gave up 4 bases, with 23 bases separating them. CDR3 in DNA: TGTGCCAGCAGCTACCCGGGACGGAGGGCGAAGGGTTACGAGCAGTACTTC. It encodes CASSYPGRRAKGYEQYF. Full variable domain (remainder filled in from reference TRBV11-2 and TRBJ2-7): EAGVAQSPRYKIIEKRQSVAFWCNPISGHATLYWYQQILGQGPKLLIQFQNNGVVDDSQLPKDRFSAERLKGVDSTLKIQPAKLEDSAVYLCASSYPGRRAKGYEQYFGPGTRLTVT.